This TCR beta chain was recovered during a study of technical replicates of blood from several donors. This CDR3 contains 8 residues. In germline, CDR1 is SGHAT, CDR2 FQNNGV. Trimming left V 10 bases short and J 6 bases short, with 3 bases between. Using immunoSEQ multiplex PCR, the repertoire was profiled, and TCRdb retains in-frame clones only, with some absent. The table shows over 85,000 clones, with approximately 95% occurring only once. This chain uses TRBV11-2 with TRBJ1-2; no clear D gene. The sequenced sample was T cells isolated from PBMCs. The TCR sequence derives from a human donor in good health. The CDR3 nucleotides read TGTGCCACCAATGGCTACACCTTC. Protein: CATNGYTF.